The 5 T cell receptor beta chains in this list originate from one sample, sequenced in a study of T cell responses to AZD1222 COVID-19 vaccine. TCRdb's copy holds only in-frame clones and misses some; the assay was immunoSEQ multiplex PCR. Of about 110,000 clones listed, about 90% are singletons. The sample consisted of peripheral blood, taken 28 days after the second AZD1222 dose. These receptor sequences come from an adult who received the AZD1222 COVID-19 vaccine.

The chain has TRBV7-9 and TRBJ1-1; D gene ambiguous. Germline V gene data show CDR1 as SEHNR and CDR2 as FQNEAQ (reference sequence). V lost 5 bases and J lost 4, with 11 bases in between. The CDR3 loop spans 13 amino acids. In DNA, the CDR3 is TGTGCCAGCAGCAGGGTCGTGGGCACTGAAGCTTTCTTT. Translating it yields CASSRVVGTEAFF.

This chain links TRBV2 with TRBJ2-5, with no clear D. Trimming stripped 3 bases from V and 2 bases from J, with 13 bases between. Per germline, CDR1 SNHLY and CDR2 FYNNEI. There are 15 residues in the CDR3. CDR3 sequence reads: CASSERLAGQETQYF. The CDR3 DNA sequence: TGTGCCAGCAGTGAGAGGTTGGCAGGACAAGAGACCCAGTACTTC.

The V gene is TRBV27, the J gene TRBJ2-2, with 8 bases matching TRBD1. After removal of 4 bases from V and 5 bases from J, the junction contained 27 bases not matched to a gene. Germline CDR1 MNHEY, CDR2 SMNVEV (reference sequence). The CDR3 is 22 residues long. The CDR3 DNA reads TGTGCCAGCAGTTCACAGCTCACCTCCGGGACAGGAGGAAGGTTAAGGACCGGGGAGCTGTTTTTT. As protein: CASSSQLTSGTGGRLRTGELFF.

The chain uses TRBV18 and TRBJ2-2; 14 bases match TRBD2. Trimming took 2 bases from V and 2 from J; bases not matched to a gene: 4. From germline, CDR1 is KGHSH and CDR2 LQKENI. The CDR3 loop spans 18 amino acids. The CDR3 bases are TGTGCCAGCTCACCAGGACTAGCGGGAGGCCCCAACACCGGGGAGCTGTTTTTT. Amino acid sequence: CASSPGLAGGPNTGELFF. The whole variable domain, remainder taken from reference TRBV18 and TRBJ2-2, is NAGVMQNPRHLVRRRGQEARLRCSPMKGHSHVYWYRQLPEEGLKFMVYLQKENIIDESGMPKERFSAEFPKEGPSILRIQQVVRGDSAAYFCASSPGLAGGPNTGELFFGEGSRLTVL.

The CDR3 loop is CASITGLKAFF. In DNA form, the CDR3 reads TGCGCCAGCATCACCGGGCTAAAAGCTTTCTTT. The rearrangement uses TRBV10-1 and TRBJ1-1, with D unresolved. The germline V gene has CDR1 WNHNN and CDR2 SYGVQD (reference sequence). The V and J ends lost 7 bases and 9 bases respectively, with 12 bases between them. The CDR3 is made up of 11 amino acids.